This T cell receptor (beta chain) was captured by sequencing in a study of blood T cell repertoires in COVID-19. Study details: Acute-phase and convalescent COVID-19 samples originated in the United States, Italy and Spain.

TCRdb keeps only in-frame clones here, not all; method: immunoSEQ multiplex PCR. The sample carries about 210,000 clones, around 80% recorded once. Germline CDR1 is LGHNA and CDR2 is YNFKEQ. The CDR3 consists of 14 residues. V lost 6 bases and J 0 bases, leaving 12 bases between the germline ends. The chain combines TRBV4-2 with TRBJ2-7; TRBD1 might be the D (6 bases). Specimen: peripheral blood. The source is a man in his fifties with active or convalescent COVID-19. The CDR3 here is CASRSQGNSYEQYF. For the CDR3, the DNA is TGTGCCAGCAGATCGCAGGGGAACTCCTACGAGCAGTACTTC.